One sample yielded the 23 T cell receptor beta chains listed below, sequenced in a study of PD-L1 blockade in urothelial cancer. Clones were sequenced by immunoSEQ multiplex PCR, and TCRdb holds only the in-frame ones, with some missing. The repertoire holds 70,000 to 75,000 clones, with about 88% as singletons. The sequenced sample was PBMCs, obtained around atezolizumab (anti-PD-L1) treatment. The receptors were sampled from a man aged 55 to 70 with urothelial cancer.

In this sample, this clone turned up a few times. The V gene is TRBV6-1, the J gene TRBJ2-3; TRBD1 aligns across 11 bases. CDR3 length equals 15 residues. Trimming removed 5 bases from V and 6 bases from J; junction bases left unmatched: 7. The germline V gene encodes CDR1 MNHNS and CDR2 SASEGT. The CDR3 DNA follows: TGTGCCAGCAGTCCTCAGGACAGGGGGCGGGATACGCAGTATTTT. Translation: CASSPQDRGRDTQYF.

The rearrangement links TRBV6-5 to TRBJ2-1, with 13 bases matching TRBD2. Unmatched junction bases numbered 5, after V lost 2 bases and J lost 10 bases. CDR3 size: 15 residues. CDR1 and CDR2 from the germline V gene are MNHEY and SVGAGI. The DNA of the CDR3 is TGTGCCAGCAGTTACCCGGGACTAGCGGGACAGGAGCAGTTCTTC. This sequence encodes CASSYPGLAGQEQFF.

V usage is TRBV10-3 and J usage is TRBJ1-5, with 7 positions matching TRBD1. The CDR3 is 15 residues long. Germline CDR1 is ENHRY and CDR2 is SYGVKD. The J segment lost 5 bases and the V segment lost 8 bases, leaving 12 bases of the junction unmatched. This chain's CDR3 is CAIPGVTGWDQPQHF. The CDR3 DNA reads TGTGCCATCCCTGGGGTGACAGGGTGGGATCAGCCCCAGCATTTT.

The chain carries TRBV28 and TRBJ2-7; possible D gene TRBD1, 6 bases. Germline CDR1 is MDHEN and CDR2 is SYDVKM. Trimming left V 6 bases short and J 0 bases short, with 15 bases between. This CDR3 spans 15 amino acids. The CDR3: CASSPGQIFSYEQYF. CDR3 DNA sequence: TGTGCCAGCAGCCCGGGACAAATATTCTCCTACGAGCAGTACTTC.

V gene TRBV6-5 combines with J gene TRBJ2-1; 7 bases are shared with TRBD2. Germline V gene data show CDR1 as MNHEY and CDR2 as SVGAGI. The CDR3 totals 14 residues. With 6 bases clipped from V and 0 bases from J, the junction kept 2 bases outside the gene matches. The CDR3 region has the DNA TGTGCCAGCAGATCTAGCGGCTCCTACAATGAGCAGTTCTTC. Residues: CASRSSGSYNEQFF.

The CDR3 sequence is CASSDRIPDRDRVRNEQFF. CDR3 DNA: TGTGCCAGCAGTGATCGAATTCCCGACCGGGACAGGGTTCGCAATGAGCAGTTCTTC. J is TRBJ2-1 and V is TRBV6-1; TRBD1 matches at 9 bases. The ends lost 3 bases at V and 6 bases at J; junction bases unmatched: 18. Germline V gene data show CDR1 as MNHNS and CDR2 as SASEGT. The CDR3 consists of 19 residues.

This clone was counted a single time. The chain employs TRBV18 and TRBJ1-1; 7 bases are shared with TRBD1. The CDR3 totals 14 residues. J lost 7 bases, V lost 6 bases, and 11 bases had no gene match. The germline gives CDR1 KGHSH, CDR2 LQKENI. This CDR3 is CASSKQEGAVEAFF. The DNA of the CDR3 is TGTGCCAGCTCCAAACAGGAGGGGGCGGTTGAAGCTTTCTTT.

CDR3 residues: CASSLTSDNEQFF. The CDR3 nucleotides are TGTGCCAGCAGCTTAACGTCGGACAATGAGCAGTTCTTC. The chain is built from TRBV7-3 and TRBJ2-1; D is undetermined. CDR1 is SGHTA and CDR2 is FQGTGA in the germline V gene. Trimming left V 0 bases short and J 5 bases short, with 5 bases between. The CDR3 consists of 13 residues.

V is TRBV6-5 and J is TRBJ2-7, with 9 bases identical to TRBD2. The germline CDR1 and CDR2 sequences are MNHEY and SVGAGI. The V gene end was trimmed by 5 bases and the J gene end by 4 bases; junction bases not matched to a gene: 9. The CDR3 covers 15 residues. The CDR3 sequence: CASSTRGSGRYEQYF. The CDR3 DNA is TGTGCCAGCAGTACCCGAGGTAGCGGGAGATACGAGCAGTACTTC.

This clone was seen just once. This rearrangement joins TRBV19 to TRBJ2-3; D remains unclear. In germline, CDR1 is LNHDA, CDR2 SQIVND (reference sequence). Between the trimmed V and J ends, which lost 7 bases and 2 bases, there was a span of 10 bases. The CDR3 is made up of 13 amino acids. Here the CDR3 DNA reads TGTGCCAGTAAGTCCCAGGACACAGATACGCAGTATTTT. This sequence encodes CASKSQDTDTQYF.

This chain joins TRBV7-9 and TRBJ2-1; the match to TRBD2 covers 10 bases. V trimming: 5 bases; J trimming: 5 bases; junction bases outside the gene matches: 6. CDR3 length: 15 amino acids. In germline, CDR1 is SEHNR, CDR2 FQNEAQ (reference sequence). In nucleotides, the CDR3 is TGTGCCAGCAGCGTAACTAGCGGGACTAACAATGAGCAGTTCTTC. Translation: CASSVTSGTNNEQFF. Filled out from reference TRBV7-9 and TRBJ2-1, the complete variable domain reads DTGVSQNPRHKITKRGQNVTFRCDPISEHNRLYWYRQTLGQGPEFLTYFQNEAQLEKSRLLSDRFSAERPKGSFSTLEIQRTEQGDSAMYLCASSVTSGTNNEQFFGPGTRLTVL.

This sequence joins TRBV29-1 and TRBJ2-5; 8 bases fit TRBD1. Trimming removed 5 bases from V and 5 bases from J; junction bases left unmatched: 13. Germline assignment: CDR1 SQVTM and CDR2 ANQGSEA. The CDR3 covers 15 residues. The CDR3 here is CSVWTGTGPRETQYF. In DNA form, the CDR3 reads TGCAGCGTTTGGACCGGGACAGGTCCTCGGGAGACCCAGTACTTC.

The chain recombines TRBV6-5 with TRBJ1-3; 9 positions match TRBD1. Germline V CDR1 and CDR2: MNHEY, SVGAGI. This CDR3 is 13 amino acids long. The V segment lost 5 bases and the J segment 7 bases; nucleotides outside the gene matches: 3. The CDR3 nucleotides read TGTGCCAGCAGTGGGACAGGGAGGAACACCATATATTTT. Encoded protein: CASSGTGRNTIYF.

The CDR3 loop is CASCDTAKNIQYF. CDR3 coding DNA: TGTGCCAGCTGCGACACAGCCAAAAACATTCAGTACTTC. This chain links TRBV6-4 with TRBJ2-4; the D is unclear. Germline V gene lookup returns CDR1 MRHNA and CDR2 SNTAGT. Trimming removed 8 bases from V and 0 bases from J, with 8 bases in between. CDR3 length: 13 residues.

V usage is TRBV6-1 and J usage is TRBJ2-3, with D maybe TRBD2 (5 bases). This CDR3 region has 14 residues. Trimming removed 2 bases from V and 5 bases from J, with 11 bases in between. CDR1 and CDR2 from the germline V gene are MNHNS and SASEGT. In DNA form, the CDR3 reads TGTGCCAGCAGTGAACCAACAACTAGAGATACGCAGTATTTT. It codes for CASSEPTTRDTQYF.

The rearrangement joins TRBV19 to TRBJ1-5; D possibly corresponds to TRBD1 (6 bases). Germline loops: CDR1 LNHDA, CDR2 SQIVND (reference sequence). This CDR3 is built from 15 residues. V shed 4 bases and J shed 7 bases, with 17 bases lying between them. The CDR3 here is CASSKPTGISQPQHF. The CDR3, as DNA: TGTGCCAGTAGTAAACCGACAGGTATTAGCCAGCCCCAGCATTTT.

The CDR3 bases are TGTGCCAGCAGTGACGAGGGGGCTCGTGCTTTCTTT. Protein product: CASSDEGARAFF. The chain uses TRBV6-4 and TRBJ1-1; TRBD1 aligns across 7 bases. From germline, CDR1 is MRHNA and CDR2 SNTAGT. The CDR3 is 12 residues long. V gave up 2 bases and J gave up 11 bases; unmatched junction bases: 5.

CDR3 nucleotides: TGCGCCAGCAGCCAAGAGCCGGGGACAGGGGGCACAGATACGCAGTATTTT. Protein product: CASSQEPGTGGTDTQYF. The chain carries TRBV4-3 and TRBJ2-3, with 10 bases aligning to TRBD1. Per germline, CDR1 LGHNA and CDR2 YSLEER. The CDR3 extends over 17 amino acids. With 0 bases clipped from V and 1 base from J, the junction kept 4 bases outside the gene matches.

CDR3 sequence reads: CASRVAAGYEQYF. The CDR3, as DNA: TGTGCCAGCAGGGTAGCGGCAGGGTACGAGCAGTACTTC. The rearrangement links TRBV7-6 to TRBJ2-7, with a weak D call TRBD2 (6 bases). The CDR3 spans 13 residues. Germline V gene lookup returns CDR1 SGHVS and CDR2 FNYEAQ. Trimming pared 6 bases from V and 4 bases from J, leaving 13 bases between.

The V call is TRBV6-1, the J call TRBJ1-1; 8 bases match TRBD1. Germline assignment: CDR1 MNHNS and CDR2 SASEGT. The V and J ends lost 3 bases and 1 base, in that order; junction bases with no gene match: 4. CDR3 length equals 15 residues. Here the CDR3 DNA reads TGTGCCAGCAGTGACAGGGGGCTGGGGAACACTGAAGCTTTCTTT. It is translated as CASSDRGLGNTEAFF.

This chain links TRBV5-1 with TRBJ2-6; 8 bases match TRBD1. CDR3 size: 18 residues. V was clipped by 4 bases and J by 0 bases; unmatched bases: 9. Germline CDR1 and CDR2: SGHRS and YFSETQ. CDR3 amino acids: CASSTGQGFLSGANVLTF. CDR3 coding DNA: TGCGCCAGCAGCACCGGACAGGGTTTTCTCTCTGGGGCCAACGTCCTGACTTTC.

Notes on this clone: The same CDR3 arises from other DNA sequences in this sample as well. The V call is TRBV7-2, the J call TRBJ2-3, with 9 bases that match TRBD2. V lost 5 bases and J lost 3; bases outside the gene matches: 9. CDR3 size: 16 residues. CDR1 and CDR2 (germline): SGHTA, FQGNSA. DNA of the CDR3: TGTGCCAGCAGCCTCAGTGGCGGGAGGGGGACAGATACGCAGTATTTT. Protein: CASSLSGGRGTDTQYF.

This sequence joins TRBV13 and TRBJ1-1, with D unclear. Germline V CDR1 and CDR2: PRHDT, FYEKMQ (reference sequence). The CDR3 is 13 amino acids. Trimming removed 1 base at V and 4 bases at J, with 7 bases between. CDR3 region: CASSLARGTEAFF. CDR3 nucleotide sequence: TGTGCCAGCAGCTTAGCTCGGGGCACTGAAGCTTTCTTT.